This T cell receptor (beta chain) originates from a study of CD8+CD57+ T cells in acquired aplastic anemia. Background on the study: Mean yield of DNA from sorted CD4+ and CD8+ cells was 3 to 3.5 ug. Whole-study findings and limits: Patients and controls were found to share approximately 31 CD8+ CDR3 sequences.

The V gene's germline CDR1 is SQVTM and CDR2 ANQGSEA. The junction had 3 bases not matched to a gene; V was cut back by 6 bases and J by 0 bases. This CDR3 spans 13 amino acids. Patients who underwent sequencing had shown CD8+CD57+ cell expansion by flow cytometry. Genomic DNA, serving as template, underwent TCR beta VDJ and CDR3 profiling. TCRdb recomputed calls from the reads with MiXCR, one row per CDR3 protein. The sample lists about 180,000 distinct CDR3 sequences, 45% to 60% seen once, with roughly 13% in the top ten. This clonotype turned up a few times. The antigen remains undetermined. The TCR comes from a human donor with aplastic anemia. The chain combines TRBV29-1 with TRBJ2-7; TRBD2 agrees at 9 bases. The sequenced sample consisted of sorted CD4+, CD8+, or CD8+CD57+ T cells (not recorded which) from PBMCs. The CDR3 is CSVPSGNSYEQYF. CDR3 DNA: TGCAGCGTGCCTAGCGGGAACTCCTACGAGCAGTACTTC.